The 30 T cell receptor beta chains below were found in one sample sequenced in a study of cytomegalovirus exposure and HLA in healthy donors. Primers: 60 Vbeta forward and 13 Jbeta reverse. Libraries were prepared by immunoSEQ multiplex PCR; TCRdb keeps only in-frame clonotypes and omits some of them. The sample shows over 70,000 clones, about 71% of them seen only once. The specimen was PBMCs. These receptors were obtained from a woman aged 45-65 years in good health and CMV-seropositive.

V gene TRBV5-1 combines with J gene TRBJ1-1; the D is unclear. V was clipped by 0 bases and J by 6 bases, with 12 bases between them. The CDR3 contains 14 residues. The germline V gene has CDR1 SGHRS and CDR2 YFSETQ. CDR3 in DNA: TGCGCCAGCAGCTTGGTGGCGGGGAGTGCTGAAGCTTTCTTT. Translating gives CASSLVAGSAEAFF.

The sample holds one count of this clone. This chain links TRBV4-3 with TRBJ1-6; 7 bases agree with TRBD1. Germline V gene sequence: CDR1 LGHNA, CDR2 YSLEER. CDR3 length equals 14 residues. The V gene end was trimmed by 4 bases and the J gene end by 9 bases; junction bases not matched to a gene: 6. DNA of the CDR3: TGCGCCAGCAGCCTAGGGACAGCGACTTCACCCCTCCACTTT. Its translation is CASSLGTATSPLHF.

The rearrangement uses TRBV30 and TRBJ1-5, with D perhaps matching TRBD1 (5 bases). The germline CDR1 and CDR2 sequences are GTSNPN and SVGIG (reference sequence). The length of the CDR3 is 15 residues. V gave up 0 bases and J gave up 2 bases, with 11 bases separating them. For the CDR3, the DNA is TGTGCCTGGAGTGTACGGGGGGGTCGCAATCAGCCCCAGCATTTT. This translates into CAWSVRGGRNQPQHF.

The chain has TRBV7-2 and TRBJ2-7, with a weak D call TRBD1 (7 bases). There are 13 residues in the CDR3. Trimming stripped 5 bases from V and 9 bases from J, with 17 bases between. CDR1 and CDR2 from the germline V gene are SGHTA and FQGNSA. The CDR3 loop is CASSLAQGGRQYF. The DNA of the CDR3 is TGTGCCAGCAGCCTCGCCCAGGGGGGTCGGCAGTACTTC.

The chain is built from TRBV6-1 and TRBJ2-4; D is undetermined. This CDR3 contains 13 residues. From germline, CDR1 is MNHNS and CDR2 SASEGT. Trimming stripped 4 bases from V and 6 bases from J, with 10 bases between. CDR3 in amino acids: CASSGPPGNIQYF. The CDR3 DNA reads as TGTGCCAGCAGTGGGCCCCCGGGAAACATTCAGTACTTC.

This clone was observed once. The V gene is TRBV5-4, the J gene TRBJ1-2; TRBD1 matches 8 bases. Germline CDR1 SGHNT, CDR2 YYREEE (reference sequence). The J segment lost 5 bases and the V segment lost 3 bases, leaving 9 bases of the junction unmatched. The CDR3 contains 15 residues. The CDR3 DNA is TGTGCCAGCAGCTCGGATGACAGGGGAGAGTATGGCTACACCTTC. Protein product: CASSSDDRGEYGYTF.

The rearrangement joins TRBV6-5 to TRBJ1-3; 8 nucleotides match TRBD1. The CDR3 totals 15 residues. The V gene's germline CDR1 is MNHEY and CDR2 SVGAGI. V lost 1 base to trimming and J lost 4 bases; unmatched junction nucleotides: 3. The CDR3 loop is CASSYFGQGGNTIYF. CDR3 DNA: TGTGCCAGCAGTTACTTTGGACAGGGAGGAAACACCATATATTTT.

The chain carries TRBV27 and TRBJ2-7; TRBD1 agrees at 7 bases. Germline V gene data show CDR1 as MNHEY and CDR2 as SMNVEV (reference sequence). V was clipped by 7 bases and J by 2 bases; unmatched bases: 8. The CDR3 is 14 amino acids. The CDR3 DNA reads TGTGCCAGCAACAACCGGGACAGCACCTACGAGCAGTACTTC. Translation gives CASNNRDSTYEQYF.

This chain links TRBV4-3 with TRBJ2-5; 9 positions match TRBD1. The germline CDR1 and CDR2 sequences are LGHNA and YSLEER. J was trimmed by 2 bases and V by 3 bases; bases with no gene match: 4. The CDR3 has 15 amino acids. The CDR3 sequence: CASSHGTGNQETQYF. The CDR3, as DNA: TGCGCCAGCAGCCACGGGACAGGGAATCAAGAGACCCAGTACTTC.

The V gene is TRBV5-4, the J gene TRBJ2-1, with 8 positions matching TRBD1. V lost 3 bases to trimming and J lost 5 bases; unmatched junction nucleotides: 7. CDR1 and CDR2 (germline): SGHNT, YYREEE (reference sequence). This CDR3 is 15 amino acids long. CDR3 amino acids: CASSSTGVGHNEQFF. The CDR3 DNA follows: TGTGCCAGCAGCTCGACAGGGGTAGGACACAATGAGCAGTTCTTC.

The CDR3 reads CASKGLAGERDTQYF. Written as DNA, the CDR3 is TGTGCCAGCAAGGGGCTAGCGGGGGAGCGAGATACGCAGTATTTT. The chain joins TRBV6-4 to TRBJ2-3; 10 bases agree with TRBD2. CDR3 length equals 15 residues. Per germline, CDR1 MRHNA and CDR2 SNTAGT. V gave up 7 bases and J gave up 5 bases; unmatched junction bases: 9.

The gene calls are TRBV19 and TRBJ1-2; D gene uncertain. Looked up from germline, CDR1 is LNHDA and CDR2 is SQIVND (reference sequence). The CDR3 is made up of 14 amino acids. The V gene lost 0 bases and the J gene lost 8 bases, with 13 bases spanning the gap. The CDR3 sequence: CASSIEGRIIGYTF. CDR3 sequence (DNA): TGTGCCAGTAGTATAGAGGGCAGAATTATCGGCTACACCTTC.

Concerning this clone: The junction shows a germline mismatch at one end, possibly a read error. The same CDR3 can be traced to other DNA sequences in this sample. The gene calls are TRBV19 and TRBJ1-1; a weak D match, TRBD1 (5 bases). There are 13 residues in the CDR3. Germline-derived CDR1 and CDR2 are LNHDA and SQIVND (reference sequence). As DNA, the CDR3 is TGTGCCAGCAGTATAGAGGGAAACAGGGAAGCTTTCTTT. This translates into CASSIEGNREAFF.

CDR3 in amino acids: CASSEKMRSGLLYNEQFF. In DNA form, the CDR3 reads TGTGCCAGCAGTGAAAAGATGAGATCGGGACTCCTGTACAATGAGCAGTTCTTC. The genes are TRBV2 and TRBJ2-1, with D possibly TRBD2 on 6 matching bases. The CDR3 totals 18 residues. V gave up 2 bases and J gave up 4 bases, with 21 bases separating them. CDR1 SNHLY and CDR2 FYNNEI come from the germline V gene.

CDR3 bases: TGTGCCAGCACCCTCGGGACATTCTATGGCTACACCTTC. Its protein product is CASTLGTFYGYTF. This chain links TRBV28 with TRBJ1-2; perhaps TRBD1 as D (6 bases). V was clipped by 7 bases and J by 4 bases, with 13 bases between them. The V gene's germline CDR1 is MDHEN and CDR2 SYDVKM. This CDR3 comprises 13 residues.

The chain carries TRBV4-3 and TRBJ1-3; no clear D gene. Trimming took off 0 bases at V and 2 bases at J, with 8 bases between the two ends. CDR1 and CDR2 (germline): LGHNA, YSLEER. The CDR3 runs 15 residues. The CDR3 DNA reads TGCGCCAGCAGCCAAGAAGTCACACCTGGAAACACCATATATTTT. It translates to CASSQEVTPGNTIYF.

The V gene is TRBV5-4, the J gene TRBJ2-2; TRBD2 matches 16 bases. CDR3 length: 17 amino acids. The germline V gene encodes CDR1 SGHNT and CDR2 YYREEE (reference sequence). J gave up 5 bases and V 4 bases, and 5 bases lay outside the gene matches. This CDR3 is CASSKGLAGGDTGELFF. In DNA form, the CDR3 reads TGTGCCAGCAGCAAGGGACTAGCGGGAGGGGATACCGGGGAGCTGTTTTTT. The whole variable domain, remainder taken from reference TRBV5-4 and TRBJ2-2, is ETGVTQSPTHLIKTRGQQVTLRCSSQSGHNTVSWYQQALGQGPQFIFQYYREEENGRGNFPPRFSGLQFPNYSSELNVNALELDDSALYLCASSKGLAGGDTGELFFGEGSRLTVL.

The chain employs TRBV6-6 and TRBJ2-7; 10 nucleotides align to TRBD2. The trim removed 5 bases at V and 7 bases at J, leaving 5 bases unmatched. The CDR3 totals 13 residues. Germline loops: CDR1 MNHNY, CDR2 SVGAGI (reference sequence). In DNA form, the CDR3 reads TGTGCCAGCAGTCTAGCGGGGGCCTCGGAGCAGTACTTC. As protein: CASSLAGASEQYF.

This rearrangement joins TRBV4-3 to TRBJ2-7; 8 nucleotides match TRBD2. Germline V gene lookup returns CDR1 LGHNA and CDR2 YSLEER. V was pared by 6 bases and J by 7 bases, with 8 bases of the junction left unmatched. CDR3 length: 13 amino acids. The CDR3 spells CASSRAGELEQYF. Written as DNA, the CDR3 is TGCGCCAGCAGTCGAGCGGGAGAGTTAGAGCAGTACTTC.

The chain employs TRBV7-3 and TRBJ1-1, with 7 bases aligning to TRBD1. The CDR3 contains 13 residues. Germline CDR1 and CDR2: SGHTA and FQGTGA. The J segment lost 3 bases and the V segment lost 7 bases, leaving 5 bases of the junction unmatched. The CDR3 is CASKETGHTEAFF. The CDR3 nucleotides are TGTGCCAGCAAAGAGACAGGGCACACTGAAGCTTTCTTT. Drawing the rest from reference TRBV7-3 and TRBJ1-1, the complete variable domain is GAGVSQTPSNKVTEKGKYVELRCDPISGHTALYWYRQSLGQGPEFLIYFQGTGAADDSGLPNDRFFAVRPEGSVSTLKIQRTERGDSAVYLCASKETGHTEAFFGQGTRLTVV.

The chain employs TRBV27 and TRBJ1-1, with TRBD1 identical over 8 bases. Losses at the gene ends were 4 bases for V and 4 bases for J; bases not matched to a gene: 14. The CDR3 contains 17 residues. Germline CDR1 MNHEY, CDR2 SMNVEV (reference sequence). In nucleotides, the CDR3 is TGTGCCAGCAGTTCTTTCCCGGGACAGGAATATGGCACTGAAGCTTTCTTT. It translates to CASSSFPGQEYGTEAFF.

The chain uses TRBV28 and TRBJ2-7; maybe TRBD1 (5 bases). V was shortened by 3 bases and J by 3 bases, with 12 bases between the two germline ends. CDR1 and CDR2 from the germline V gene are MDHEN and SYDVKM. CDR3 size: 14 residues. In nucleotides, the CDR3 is TGTGCCAGCAGTTTCGCAGGGCTAAACTACGAGCAGTACTTC. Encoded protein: CASSFAGLNYEQYF.

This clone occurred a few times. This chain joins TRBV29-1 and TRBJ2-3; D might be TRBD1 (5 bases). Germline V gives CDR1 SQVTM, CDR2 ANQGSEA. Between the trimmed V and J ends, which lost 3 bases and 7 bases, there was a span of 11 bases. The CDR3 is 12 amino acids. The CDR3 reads CSVEGLAYTQYF. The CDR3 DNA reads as TGCAGCGTTGAGGGGCTTGCCTATACGCAGTATTTT.

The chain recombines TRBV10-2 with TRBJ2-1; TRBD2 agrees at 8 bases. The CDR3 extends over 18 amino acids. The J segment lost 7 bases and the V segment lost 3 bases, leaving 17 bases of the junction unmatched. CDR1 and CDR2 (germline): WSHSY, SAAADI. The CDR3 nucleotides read TGCGCCAGCAGTGATGTAATAGCGGGGCAATTATCGGTAAATGAGCAGTTCTTC. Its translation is CASSDVIAGQLSVNEQFF.

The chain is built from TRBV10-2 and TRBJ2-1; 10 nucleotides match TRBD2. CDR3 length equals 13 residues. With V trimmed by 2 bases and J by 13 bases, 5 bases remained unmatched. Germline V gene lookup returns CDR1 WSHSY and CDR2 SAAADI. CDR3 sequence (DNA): TGCGCCAGCAGTGAGAATAGCGGGGGGAATCAGTTCTTC. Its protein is CASSENSGGNQFF.

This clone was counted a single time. The CDR3, as DNA: TGTGCCAGCAGCATCTTGACAGGGGCCACTGAAGCTTTCTTT. This encodes CASSILTGATEAFF. This chain links TRBV5-5 with TRBJ1-1; 8 bases are shared with TRBD1. Germline loops: CDR1 SGHKS, CDR2 YYEKEE (reference sequence). Trimming took 4 bases from V and 4 from J; bases not matched to a gene: 6. The CDR3 covers 14 residues.

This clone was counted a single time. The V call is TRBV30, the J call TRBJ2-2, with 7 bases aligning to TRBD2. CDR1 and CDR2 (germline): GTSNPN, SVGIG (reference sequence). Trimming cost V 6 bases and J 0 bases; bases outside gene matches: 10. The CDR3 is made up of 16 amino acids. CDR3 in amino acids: CACGASGATNTGELFF. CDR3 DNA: TGTGCCTGTGGGGCCAGCGGGGCTACGAACACCGGGGAGCTGTTTTTT.

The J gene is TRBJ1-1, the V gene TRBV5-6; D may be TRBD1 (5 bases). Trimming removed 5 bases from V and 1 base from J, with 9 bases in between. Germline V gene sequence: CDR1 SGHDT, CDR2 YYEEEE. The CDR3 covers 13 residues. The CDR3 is CASRFTGNTEAFF. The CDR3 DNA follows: TGTGCCAGCAGATTCACAGGGAACACTGAAGCTTTCTTT. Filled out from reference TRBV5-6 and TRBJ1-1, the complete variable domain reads DAGVTQSPTHLIKTRGQQVTLRCSPKSGHDTVSWYQQALGQGPQFIFQYYEEEERQRGNFPDRFSGHQFPNYSSELNVNALLLGDSALYLCASRFTGNTEAFFGQGTRLTVV.

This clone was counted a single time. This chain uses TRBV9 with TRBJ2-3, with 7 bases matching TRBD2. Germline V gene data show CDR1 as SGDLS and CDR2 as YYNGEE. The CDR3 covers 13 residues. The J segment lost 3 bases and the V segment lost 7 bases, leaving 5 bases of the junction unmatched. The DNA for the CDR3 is TGTGCCAGCTCCGGACTAGATACAGATACGCAGTATTTT. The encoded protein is CASSGLDTDTQYF.

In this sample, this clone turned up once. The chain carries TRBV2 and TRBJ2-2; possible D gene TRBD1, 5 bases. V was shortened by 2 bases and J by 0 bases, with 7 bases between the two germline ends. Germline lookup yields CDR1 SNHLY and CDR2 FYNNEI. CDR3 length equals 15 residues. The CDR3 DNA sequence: TGTGCCAGCAGTGAACAGGGCGCGAACACCGGGGAGCTGTTTTTT. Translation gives CASSEQGANTGELFF.